Below, 32 T cell receptor beta chains from the same sample are listed, as sequenced in a study of blood T cell repertoires in COVID-19 (dated by TCRdb to about 2020). The library was made by the immunoSEQ multiplex PCR assay. The source is immuneACCESS, and TCRdb retained only in-frame sequences with V and J called. Part of the clones is not carried over; for the studies checked, unresolved V genes explain less than half of this, and the remainder is unexplained. The sample records roughly 66,000 clones, 91% of which are singletons. The biggest ten clones account for about 7.3% of the sample. The source material was peripheral blood. These receptors were obtained from a human donor in a cohort sampled during active COVID-19.

Worth noting for this clone: One end of the junction does not line up with germline, which may come from a read error. The chain joins TRBV6-1 to TRBJ2-7; TRBD2 matches 10 bases. The length of the CDR3 is 17 residues. Germline CDR1 MNHNS, CDR2 SASEGT. CDR3 protein: CASREGGGLADSYEQYF. For the CDR3, the DNA is TGTGCCAGCAGGGAAGGGGGCGGACTAGCGGACTCCTACGAGCAGTACTTC.

This sequence joins TRBV6-5 and TRBJ1-3, with TRBD1 matching 7 bases. Per germline, CDR1 MNHEY and CDR2 SVGAGI. With 8 bases clipped from V and 0 bases from J, the junction kept 4 bases outside the gene matches. This CDR3 has 14 residues. The CDR3: CASGRGSSGNTIYF. CDR3 sequence (DNA): TGTGCCAGCGGCAGGGGGAGCTCTGGAAACACCATATATTTT.

The chain recombines TRBV7-3 with TRBJ2-1, with 11 nucleotides matching TRBD2. CDR1 is SGHTA and CDR2 is FQGTGA in the germline V gene. The ends lost 3 bases at V and 3 bases at J; junction bases unmatched: 1. The CDR3 extends over 15 amino acids. Written as DNA, the CDR3 is TGTGCCAGCAGCTTCGGACTAGCGGGCTACAATGAGCAGTTCTTC. It codes for CASSFGLAGYNEQFF.

The chain employs TRBV29-1 and TRBJ2-7, with 7 bases identical to TRBD2. Germline values: CDR1 SQVTM, CDR2 ANQGSEA. The CDR3 has 15 amino acids. V shed 4 bases, J shed 3 bases, and the junction held 12 bases outside the gene matches. The CDR3 spells CSVAEGLADLYEQYF. The CDR3 DNA sequence: TGCAGCGTTGCCGAGGGGCTAGCGGACCTCTACGAGCAGTACTTC.

The chain links TRBV5-1 to TRBJ2-5; 7 bases are a match to TRBD1. The CDR3 extends over 14 amino acids. V was pared by 2 bases and J by 1 base, with 2 bases of the junction left unmatched. Germline loops: CDR1 SGHRS, CDR2 YFSETQ. DNA of the CDR3: TGCGCCAGCAGCTTACAGGGGTTCCAAGAGACCCAGTACTTC. Amino acid sequence: CASSLQGFQETQYF.

The chain uses TRBV19 and TRBJ1-4, with a possible D match to TRBD1 (5 bases). The CDR3 covers 14 residues. The germline V gene has CDR1 LNHDA and CDR2 SQIVND (reference sequence). The V gene lost 6 bases and the J gene lost 5 bases, with 13 bases spanning the gap. The CDR3 spells CASREGYPNEKLFF. The CDR3 nucleotides read TGTGCCAGTAGGGAGGGGTACCCAAATGAAAAACTGTTTTTT.

This clone has more than one count but fewer than ten. The rearrangement links TRBV7-9 to TRBJ2-2; TRBD2 matches at 12 bases. The J segment lost 3 bases and the V segment lost 7 bases, leaving 6 bases of the junction unmatched. The CDR3 contains 16 residues. CDR1 is SEHNR and CDR2 is FQNEAQ in the germline V gene (reference sequence). The CDR3 sequence is CASIPLAGGDTGELFF. Here the CDR3 DNA reads TGTGCCAGCATCCCCCTAGCGGGAGGGGACACCGGGGAGCTGTTTTTT.

Regarding this clone: Other DNA sequences of this sample code for an identical CDR3. This chain links TRBV7-8 with TRBJ2-7, with D possibly being TRBD1 (6 bases). Trimming took off 3 bases at V and 5 bases at J, with 14 bases between the two ends. CDR1 SGHVS and CDR2 FQNEAQ come from the germline V gene. CDR3 length: 14 amino acids. The CDR3 is CASSLGRGGDEQYF. Here the CDR3 DNA reads TGTGCCAGCAGCTTGGGCAGGGGTGGCGACGAGCAGTACTTC.

This chain connects TRBV30 to TRBJ2-7, with D perhaps matching TRBD1 (5 bases). V lost 1 base, J lost 5 bases, and 24 bases lay in between. The CDR3 sequence is 17 residues long. Germline CDR1 reads GTSNPN; CDR2 reads SVGIG (reference sequence). The CDR3 is CAWSGRFLGPRTHEQYF. The CDR3 DNA reads as TGTGCCTGGAGTGGTCGGTTTTTGGGGCCCCGAACCCACGAGCAGTACTTC.

Note on this clone: Additional DNA sequences in this sample encode the identical CDR3. The chain combines TRBV6-1 with TRBJ1-1; 9 positions agree with TRBD1. V lost 3 bases and J lost 1; bases outside the gene matches: 3. Per the germline V gene, CDR1 is MNHNS and CDR2 is SASEGT. The length of the CDR3 is 15 residues. This CDR3 reads CASSDGTGRNTEAFF. The DNA for the CDR3 is TGTGCCAGCAGTGACGGGACAGGGAGGAACACTGAAGCTTTCTTT.

This chain links TRBV2 with TRBJ2-1, with TRBD2 matching over 8 bases. This CDR3 has 16 residues. Trimming at V came to 6 bases and at J to 5 bases, leaving 12 bases not matched to a gene. CDR1 is SNHLY, CDR2 FYNNEI, per germline. CDR3 loop: CASRGTRGGKDNEQFF. CDR3 DNA: TGTGCCAGCAGAGGGACTAGGGGCGGGAAGGACAATGAGCAGTTCTTC.

The chain is built from TRBV7-9 and TRBJ1-5; 10 nucleotides align to TRBD1. Germline V gene sequence: CDR1 SEHNR, CDR2 FQNEAQ (reference sequence). The CDR3 sequence is 17 residues long. Trimming at V came to 0 bases and at J to 1 base, leaving 3 bases not matched to a gene. Here the CDR3 reads CASSLAGTGVSNQPQHF. The CDR3 DNA sequence: TGTGCCAGCAGCTTAGCAGGGACAGGGGTGAGCAATCAGCCCCAGCATTTT.

The chain has TRBV19 and TRBJ2-4; TRBD2 matches 7 bases. Germline V gene sequence: CDR1 LNHDA, CDR2 SQIVND (reference sequence). The V and J ends lost 4 bases and 0 bases, in that order; junction bases with no gene match: 18. This CDR3 has 20 amino acids. The CDR3 region is CASSKSVTGLADLAKNIQYF. The CDR3 DNA follows: TGTGCCAGTAGTAAATCTGTGACGGGCCTAGCGGACTTAGCCAAAAACATTCAGTACTTC. Filled out from reference TRBV19 and TRBJ2-4, the complete variable domain reads DGGITQSPKYLFRKEGQNVTLSCEQNLNHDAMYWYRQDPGQGLRLIYYSQIVNDFQKGDIAEGYSVSREKKESFPLTVTSAQKNPTAFYLCASSKSVTGLADLAKNIQYFGAGTRLSVL.

A single count supports this clone. This chain joins TRBV30 and TRBJ2-5; 13 bases align to TRBD2. CDR3 length: 15 residues. Germline loops: CDR1 GTSNPN, CDR2 SVGIG (reference sequence). Trimming took 7 bases from V and 5 from J; bases not matched to a gene: 10. In nucleotides, the CDR3 is TGTGCCTTACCTACTAGCGGGGGGGCCCGGGAGACCCAGTACTTC. Its protein is CALPTSGGARETQYF.

V usage is TRBV6-5 and J usage is TRBJ2-3; D is unresolved. In germline, CDR1 is MNHEY, CDR2 SVGAGI. The CDR3 extends over 11 amino acids. V lost 2 bases to trimming and J lost 5 bases, with 2 bases between them. CDR3 sequence (DNA): TGTGCCAGCAGTTACCTAGATACGCAGTATTTT. Amino acid sequence: CASSYLDTQYF.

The gene calls are TRBV19 and TRBJ2-5; TRBD1 aligns across 9 bases. The junction had 5 bases not matched to a gene; V was cut back by 4 bases and J by 2 bases. Looked up from germline, CDR1 is LNHDA and CDR2 is SQIVND (reference sequence). CDR3 length equals 15 residues. CDR3 sequence: CASSTPGQGQETQYF. CDR3 DNA: TGTGCCAGTAGTACACCGGGACAGGGACAAGAGACCCAGTACTTC. The whole variable domain, remainder taken from reference TRBV19 and TRBJ2-5, is DGGITQSPKYLFRKEGQNVTLSCEQNLNHDAMYWYRQDPGQGLRLIYYSQIVNDFQKGDIAEGYSVSREKKESFPLTVTSAQKNPTAFYLCASSTPGQGQETQYFGPGTRLLVL.

This chain connects TRBV7-9 to TRBJ2-5, with D possibly being TRBD2 (6 bases). Trimming pared 4 bases from V and 2 bases from J, leaving 8 bases between. The V gene's germline CDR1 is SEHNR and CDR2 FQNEAQ (reference sequence). The CDR3 is 13 amino acids. CDR3 in DNA: TGTGCCAGCAGCTGGAGCGGGCAAGAGACCCAGTACTTC. Residues: CASSWSGQETQYF.

The rearrangement uses TRBV5-1 and TRBJ2-1, with D tentatively TRBD2 (5 bases). With 4 bases removed from V and 6 bases from J, the gap between germline ends came to 14 bases. CDR3 size: 14 residues. CDR1 and CDR2 (germline): SGHRS, YFSETQ. CDR3: CASSPRGYGNEQFF. CDR3 in DNA: TGCGCCAGCAGCCCCCGCGGGTACGGCAATGAGCAGTTCTTC.

This chain joins TRBV2 and TRBJ1-2; D is undetermined. The germline gives CDR1 SNHLY, CDR2 FYNNEI. The germline V and J ends were trimmed by 4 bases and 4 bases, with 16 bases remaining between them. The CDR3 has 15 residues. This CDR3 reads CASSGLQWPSYGYTF. CDR3 nucleotide sequence: TGTGCCAGCAGTGGGTTACAGTGGCCTTCCTATGGCTACACCTTC.

The chain joins TRBV25-1 to TRBJ1-2, with D perhaps matching TRBD1 (5 bases). This CDR3 contains 13 residues. The germline gives CDR1 MGHDK, CDR2 SYGVNS. Trimming cost V 4 bases and J 4 bases, with 10 bases left between them. This CDR3 is CASSATGRYGYTF. The CDR3 DNA reads TGTGCCAGCAGTGCCACAGGCCGCTATGGCTACACCTTC.

This clone was picked up one time. The chain combines TRBV28 with TRBJ1-6; D unresolved. CDR1 and CDR2 (germline): MDHEN, SYDVKM. The V end was cut by 2 bases, the J end by 0 bases, with 5 bases between. This CDR3 spans 15 amino acids. This CDR3 is CASSLRSSYNSPLHF. The CDR3, as DNA: TGTGCCAGCAGTTTACGGAGCTCCTATAATTCACCCCTCCACTTT. Combining the CDR3 with reference TRBV28 and TRBJ1-6 gives the whole variable domain DVKVTQSSRYLVKRTGEKVFLECVQDMDHENMFWYRQDPGLGLRLIYFSYDVKMKEKGDIPEGYSVSREKKERFSLILESASTNQTSMYLCASSLRSSYNSPLHFGNGTRLTVT.

This chain joins TRBV19 and TRBJ2-2; D unresolved. The CDR3 is made up of 14 amino acids. Germline loops: CDR1 LNHDA, CDR2 SQIVND (reference sequence). V was shortened by 7 bases and J by 0 bases, with 9 bases between the two germline ends. The CDR3 nucleotides read TGTGCCAGTAAGCTGATACCGAACACCGGGGAGCTGTTTTTT. This gives the protein CASKLIPNTGELFF.

This chain uses TRBV19 with TRBJ1-3; TRBD1 matches at 8 bases. From germline, CDR1 is LNHDA and CDR2 SQIVND (reference sequence). CDR3 size: 15 residues. V was pared by 4 bases and J by 0 bases, with 2 bases of the junction left unmatched. The CDR3 region is CASSTDRGSGNTIYF. The CDR3 nucleotides are TGTGCCAGTAGTACCGACAGGGGCTCTGGAAACACCATATATTTT.

The rearrangement joins TRBV29-1 to TRBJ2-5, with a tentative D call TRBD2 (5 bases). CDR3 length equals 14 residues. The germline CDR1 and CDR2 sequences are SQVTM and ANQGSEA. The V and J ends lost 3 bases and 1 base respectively, with 12 bases between them. The CDR3 is CSVDPRGAQETQYF. The CDR3 DNA reads as TGCAGCGTTGACCCCCGGGGAGCCCAAGAGACCCAGTACTTC.

The CDR3 loop is CASSPLSGGTISTDTQYF. CDR3 bases: TGTGCCAGCTCCCCGCTTAGCGGGGGGACAATAAGCACAGATACGCAGTATTTT. The V and J genes are TRBV18 and TRBJ2-3; 10 bases match TRBD2. The CDR3 runs 18 residues. Germline V gene data show CDR1 as KGHSH and CDR2 as LQKENI. Trimming at V came to 6 bases and at J to 0 bases, leaving 12 bases not matched to a gene.

The chain uses TRBV30 and TRBJ2-7; 7 bases are shared with TRBD1. The V segment lost 0 bases and the J segment 6 bases; nucleotides outside the gene matches: 5. From germline, CDR1 is GTSNPN and CDR2 SVGIG (reference sequence). The CDR3 length is 13 residues. The CDR3 nucleotides are TGTGCCTGGAGTGTGGCCAGGGGGTCCGAGCAGTACTTC. Its translation is CAWSVARGSEQYF.

This clone has more than one count but fewer than ten. This chain links TRBV2 with TRBJ1-5; TRBD1 might be the D (6 bases). This CDR3 comprises 15 residues. V lost 5 bases and J lost 7, with 18 bases in between. CDR1 SNHLY and CDR2 FYNNEI come from the germline V gene. DNA of the CDR3: TGTGCCAGCAGTCCCCTCGGACAGATTGGGCAGCCCCAGCATTTT. It translates to CASSPLGQIGQPQHF.

The chain combines TRBV19 with TRBJ1-3; the D gene is possibly TRBD1 (5 bases). CDR3 length: 15 residues. Germline assignment: CDR1 LNHDA and CDR2 SQIVND (reference sequence). Trimming took off 9 bases at V and 2 bases at J, with 17 bases between the two ends. CDR3 in DNA: TGTGCCAGAGTTACAGATGGGACTGCTGGAAACACCATATATTTT. Translated: CARVTDGTAGNTIYF.

This rearrangement joins TRBV18 to TRBJ1-6; the match to TRBD1 covers 8 bases. The CDR3 is 14 amino acids. CDR1 KGHSH and CDR2 LQKENI come from the germline V gene. V lost 3 bases to trimming and J lost 7 bases; unmatched junction nucleotides: 2. CDR3 in DNA: TGTGCCAGCTCACCGGACAGGGACAATTCACCCCTCCACTTT. Its translation: CASSPDRDNSPLHF.

The rearrangement uses TRBV3-1 (or the pseudogene TRBV3-2) and TRBJ1-3; the D is unclear. Trimming took off 1 base at V and 0 bases at J, with 16 bases between the two ends. Germline V gene sequence: CDR1 LGHDT, CDR2 YNNKEL (reference sequence). This CDR3 is 18 amino acids long. The CDR3 coding sequence is TGTGCCAGCAGCCAAGGCGTTCTACAAGGAGGCTCTGGAAACACCATATATTTT. As protein: CASSQGVLQGGSGNTIYF.

The table lists this clone with a count of one. This chain joins TRBV7-6 and TRBJ1-2; 8 bases align to TRBD1. The CDR3 extends over 13 amino acids. V was pared by 4 bases and J by 6 bases, with 4 bases of the junction left unmatched. Germline V gene data show CDR1 as SGHVS and CDR2 as FNYEAQ. CDR3 amino acids: CASSSRQGNGYTF. Written as DNA, the CDR3 is TGTGCCAGCAGCTCGCGACAGGGGAATGGCTACACCTTC.

The chain is built from TRBV7-2 and TRBJ2-7, with 8 bases matching TRBD2. The junction had 11 bases not matched to a gene; V was cut back by 5 bases and J by 5 bases. Germline CDR1 is SGHTA and CDR2 is FQGNSA. The length of the CDR3 is 15 residues. CDR3 nucleotide sequence: TGTGCCAGCAGCCCCAGGTCGGGAGGGGCCCACGAGCAGTACTTC. Amino acid sequence: CASSPRSGGAHEQYF.